The TCR beta chain under discussion was sequenced for a study of shared clonotypes between healthy human individuals. General study points: Despite large depth, rarefaction showed incomplete sorted-subset sequencing.

On this clone itself: Its target is unknown.

This table comes from immunoSEQ multiplex PCR, and its TCRdb copy is limited to in-frame clones, with some not included. In the table there are around 2,000,000 clones, roughly 95% of which are singletons. The CDR3 sequence is 14 residues long. V lost 6 bases to trimming and J lost 10 bases, with 16 bases between them. Germline assignment: CDR1 SNHLY and CDR2 FYNNEI. V and J are TRBV2 and TRBJ1-6; D perhaps matches TRBD1 (6 bases). The clonotype originates from a man aged 18-30 years in good health. Sequencing was performed on naive CD4+ T cells sorted from blood. The sample's subset: CD45RA+ positively selected. CDR3 residues: CASRGGGSGSPLHF. The CDR3 DNA reads as TGTGCCAGCAGAGGGGGGGGTTCCGGGTCACCCCTCCACTTT.